This note documents a single T cell receptor beta chain sequence. No antigen is known for it. This record belongs to a study of radiation and T cells in renal cell carcinoma. Study summary: Nephrectomy followed 15 Gy stereotactic body radiation by 4 weeks.

Some clones are missing from TCRdb's copy, which holds only in-frame ones; the method was immunoSEQ multiplex PCR. Here the sample spans about 130,000 clones, more than 70% being singletons. The time point denotes: blood 2 weeks post-SBRT. Noted treatment: 15 Gy SBRT to primary tumor, nephrectomy 4 weeks later. Blood was sampled at baseline, 2 weeks and 4 weeks after SBRT. This CDR3 contains 15 residues. Germline-derived CDR1 and CDR2 are MGHRA and YSYEKL. The J segment lost 1 base and the V segment lost 3 bases, leaving 4 bases of the junction unmatched. Points from the study as a whole: Top tumor clonotypes rose in blood 2 weeks post-radiation, then contracted.

The chain is built from TRBV4-1 and TRBJ2-5; 8 positions match TRBD2. Sequences were derived from blood, sampled from a patient whose treatment included radiotherapy and nephrectomy. The source is a woman aged 70-85 years with renal cell carcinoma. CDR3 sequence reads: CASSHSGGGQETQYF. The CDR3 DNA follows: TGCGCCAGCAGCCATTCCGGGGGGGGCCAAGAGACCCAGTACTTC.